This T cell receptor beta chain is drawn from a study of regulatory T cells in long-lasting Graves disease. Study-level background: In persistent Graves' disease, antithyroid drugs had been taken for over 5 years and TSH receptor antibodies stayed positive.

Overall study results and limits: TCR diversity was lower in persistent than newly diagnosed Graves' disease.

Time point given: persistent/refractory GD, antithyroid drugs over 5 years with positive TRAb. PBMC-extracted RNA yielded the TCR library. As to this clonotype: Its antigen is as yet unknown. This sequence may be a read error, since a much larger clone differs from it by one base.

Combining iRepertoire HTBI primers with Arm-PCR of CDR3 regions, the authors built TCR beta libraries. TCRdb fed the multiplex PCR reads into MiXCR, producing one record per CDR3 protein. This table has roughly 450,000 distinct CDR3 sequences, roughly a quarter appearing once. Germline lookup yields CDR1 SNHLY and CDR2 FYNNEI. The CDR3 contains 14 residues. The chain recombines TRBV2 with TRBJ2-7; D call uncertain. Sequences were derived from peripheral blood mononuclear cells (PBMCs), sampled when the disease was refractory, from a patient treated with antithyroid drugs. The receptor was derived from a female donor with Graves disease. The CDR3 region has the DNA TGTGCCAGCAGTGAAGCGCCCCGGGCAGACGAGCAGAACTTC. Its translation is CASSEAPRADEQNF.